The 2 T cell receptor beta chains reported below all come from one sample, sequenced in a study of blood T cells in healthy people across ages. A sample-barcoded 5' primer and a J-beta primer mix were used in a second PCR of roughly 6 to 11 cycles. TCRdb called the 5' RACE reads again in MiXCR, with one record for every CDR3 protein. The data contain 650,000 to 1,000,000 distinct CDR3 sequences, under 40% of them seen just once; the ten biggest clones take up 10% to 15%. The sequencing input was blood. The receptor source for this set is a man aged 18-30 years in good health.

The chain combines TRBV29-1 with TRBJ2-5; D possibly corresponds to TRBD2 (5 bases). Per the germline V gene, CDR1 is SQVTM and CDR2 is ANQGSEA. V lost 2 bases and J lost 2, with 12 bases in between. The CDR3 length is 14 residues. CDR3 sequence reads: CSVELVGVQETQYF. CDR3 bases: TGCAGCGTTGAACTAGTCGGGGTACAAGAGACCCAGTACTTC.

The CDR3 bases are TGCAGCGTTGGGCGGCCTGGGGGTGAAGCTTTCTTT. Protein sequence: CSVGRPGGEAFF. The chain recombines TRBV29-1 with TRBJ1-1, with a weak D call TRBD1 (5 bases). Trimming took 4 bases from V and 7 from J, leaving 13 bases between them. There are 12 residues in the CDR3. Per the germline V gene, CDR1 is SQVTM and CDR2 is ANQGSEA.